The 24 T cell receptor beta chains below all came from one sample that was sequenced in a study of technical replicates of blood from a few donors. This table comes from immunoSEQ multiplex PCR, and its TCRdb copy is limited to in-frame clones, with some not included. The sample contains approximately 85,000 clones, approximately 93% of which appear only once. The sequencing sample was made of T cells isolated from PBMCs. The receptors were sampled from a human donor in good health.

The chain combines TRBV15 with TRBJ2-7; the match to TRBD2 covers 9 bases. CDR3 length: 16 residues. Losses at the gene ends were 3 bases for V and 0 bases for J; bases not matched to a gene: 6. Germline CDR1 LNHNV, CDR2 YYDKDF (reference sequence). CDR3 in DNA: TGTGCCACCAGCAGGCAGAGGACTAGCGCCTCCTACGAGCAGTACTTC. As protein: CATSRQRTSASYEQYF.

J is TRBJ1-4 and V is TRBV4-2, with 8 bases fitting TRBD1. The CDR3 is made up of 20 amino acids. The germline V gene has CDR1 LGHNA and CDR2 YNFKEQ. The J segment lost 8 bases and the V segment lost 3 bases, leaving 23 bases of the junction unmatched. Here the CDR3 DNA reads TGTGCCAGCAGCCATACAATCCGACAACAGACAGGGGTTGGAATCGAAAAACTGTTTTTT. Its translation: CASSHTIRQQTGVGIEKLFF.

J is TRBJ2-1 and V is TRBV6-5; a possible D gene is TRBD2 (5 bases). Germline values: CDR1 MNHEY, CDR2 SVGAGI. V was shortened by 5 bases and J by 0 bases, with 11 bases between the two germline ends. The CDR3 extends over 15 amino acids. The CDR3 protein is CASSLRGSSYNEQFF. Here the CDR3 DNA reads TGTGCCAGCAGTCTCCGGGGAAGCTCCTACAATGAGCAGTTCTTC.

The chain is built from TRBV7-2 and TRBJ2-1, with D uncertain. This CDR3 has 11 amino acids. Germline assignment: CDR1 SGHTA and CDR2 FQGNSA. V dropped 1 base and J dropped 10 bases, with 5 bases sitting between them. In nucleotides, the CDR3 is TGTGCCAGCAGCTTAGTGTTAGAGCAGTTCTTC. This gives the protein CASSLVLEQFF.

The gene calls are TRBV19 and TRBJ1-3, with 7 bases that match TRBD1. Germline V gene sequence: CDR1 LNHDA, CDR2 SQIVND (reference sequence). J lost 4 bases, V lost 6 bases, and 9 bases had no gene match. The CDR3 extends over 15 amino acids. This CDR3 is CASSGDRDSGNTIYF. DNA for the CDR3: TGTGCCAGTAGCGGAGACCGGGACAGCGGAAACACCATATATTTT.

The rearrangement uses TRBV7-9 and TRBJ2-3; no definite D call. The CDR3 loop spans 12 amino acids. V was pared by 2 bases and J by 5 bases, with 5 bases between. Germline CDR1 is SEHNR and CDR2 is FQNEAQ (reference sequence). The CDR3 DNA sequence: TGTGCCAGCAGCTTATCGGTAGATACGCAGTATTTT. Translated: CASSLSVDTQYF. Together with reference TRBV7-9 and TRBJ2-3, the CDR3 gives the full variable domain: DTGVSQNPRHKITKRGQNVTFRCDPISEHNRLYWYRQTLGQGPEFLTYFQNEAQLEKSRLLSDRFSAERPKGSFSTLEIQRTEQGDSAMYLCASSLSVDTQYFGPGTRLTVL.

The gene calls are TRBV9 and TRBJ2-3; 8 bases match TRBD2. The CDR3 runs 15 residues. V was pared by 4 bases and J by 1 base, with 5 bases of the junction left unmatched. Germline CDR1 and CDR2: SGDLS and YYNGEE. The CDR3 nucleotides read TGTGCCAGCAGCACCGGGGGGGTGGGCACAGATACGCAGTATTTT. Its protein is CASSTGGVGTDTQYF.

The V and J genes are TRBV25-1 and TRBJ2-7; 8 nucleotides agree with TRBD1. This CDR3 spans 13 amino acids. Germline V lookup: CDR1 MGHDK, CDR2 SYGVNS. The ends lost 8 bases at V and 4 bases at J; junction bases unmatched: 7. CDR3 sequence reads: CASSPQGAYEQYF. The CDR3 coding sequence is TGTGCCAGCTCCCCCCAGGGGGCTTACGAGCAGTACTTC.

The chain recombines TRBV11-2 with TRBJ2-7; D is possibly TRBD1 (5 bases). Germline V lookup: CDR1 SGHAT, CDR2 FQNNGV. The CDR3 covers 13 residues. Trimming took off 1 base at V and 9 bases at J, with 13 bases between the two ends. In nucleotides, the CDR3 is TGTGCCAGCAGCTTAGCGACAGCTTTAGGGCAGTACTTC. Translating it yields CASSLATALGQYF.

The rearrangement uses TRBV5-8 and TRBJ2-3; D is possibly TRBD1 (6 bases). V lost 6 bases and J 2 bases, leaving 13 bases between the germline ends. This CDR3 comprises 14 residues. Germline-derived CDR1 and CDR2 are SGHTS and YDEGEE. CDR3 region: CASNLGHYTDTQYF. Here the CDR3 DNA reads TGTGCCAGCAACCTGGGACATTACACAGATACGCAGTATTTT.

The J gene is TRBJ1-6, the V gene TRBV19; TRBD1 agrees at 10 bases. This CDR3 is 20 amino acids long. CDR1 is LNHDA and CDR2 is SQIVND in the germline V gene (reference sequence). The V and J ends lost 3 bases and 0 bases, in that order; junction bases with no gene match: 11. CDR3 DNA sequence: TGTGCCAGTAGTATCTTAACCAGGACAGGGGGTCGCTCCTATAATTCACCCCTCCACTTT. Its protein product is CASSILTRTGGRSYNSPLHF.

V usage is TRBV7-2 and J usage is TRBJ2-4, with 7 bases identical to TRBD2. CDR3 length equals 15 residues. The germline CDR1 and CDR2 sequences are SGHTA and FQGNSA. V was pared by 1 base and J by 2 bases, with 2 bases of the junction left unmatched. CDR3 amino acids: CASSLDGRPKNIQYF. Here the CDR3 DNA reads TGTGCCAGCAGCTTAGACGGGAGGCCCAAAAACATTCAGTACTTC.

The chain joins TRBV4-1 to TRBJ1-1, with D tentatively TRBD1 (5 bases). CDR1 is MGHRA and CDR2 is YSYEKL in the germline V gene. This CDR3 has 17 residues. V lost 0 bases and J 0 bases, leaving 14 bases between the germline ends. The CDR3, as DNA: TGCGCCAGCAGCCAAGATAGGGGCGCCAGTTTGAACACTGAAGCTTTCTTT. Residues: CASSQDRGASLNTEAFF.

The J gene is TRBJ1-4, the V gene TRBV27; perhaps TRBD1 as D (5 bases). V was clipped by 7 bases and J by 4 bases, with 13 bases between them. Germline CDR1 and CDR2: MNHEY and SMNVEV (reference sequence). The CDR3 sequence is 14 residues long. The CDR3, as DNA: TGTGCCAGCACCCCGTGGGGGGGTAATGAAAAACTGTTTTTT. Its protein product is CASTPWGGNEKLFF.

The table lists this clone with a count of one. The V and J genes are TRBV4-1 and TRBJ2-3, with 9 bases aligning to TRBD2. Trimming at V came to 0 bases and at J to 8 bases, leaving 21 bases not matched to a gene. The germline gives CDR1 MGHRA, CDR2 YSYEKL. The CDR3 is made up of 20 amino acids. The CDR3: CASSQDPALAGPAAEGTQYF. CDR3 DNA sequence: TGCGCCAGCAGCCAAGATCCGGCGCTAGCGGGACCTGCGGCTGAAGGTACGCAGTATTTT.

The chain uses TRBV9 and TRBJ2-1, with 12 nucleotides matching TRBD2. Germline V gene lookup returns CDR1 SGDLS and CDR2 YYNGEE. This CDR3 is 16 amino acids long. Trimming took 3 bases from V and 5 from J; bases not matched to a gene: 6. The CDR3 is CASSASGGAPNNEQFF. The DNA of the CDR3 is TGTGCCAGCAGCGCTAGCGGGGGGGCCCCGAACAATGAGCAGTTCTTC.

This chain uses TRBV10-1 with TRBJ2-3, with D perhaps matching TRBD2 (5 bases). CDR3 size: 16 residues. Looked up from germline, CDR1 is WNHNN and CDR2 is SYGVQD (reference sequence). Trimming stripped 9 bases from V and 1 base from J, with 20 bases between. CDR3 sequence: CARTAEGMGCTDTQYF. The CDR3, as DNA: TGCGCCAGGACCGCAGAGGGCATGGGCTGCACAGATACGCAGTATTTT.

The chain has TRBV6-1 and TRBJ2-2; 9 positions match TRBD1. The V segment lost 1 base and the J segment 7 bases; nucleotides outside the gene matches: 13. This CDR3 has 18 amino acids. From germline, CDR1 is MNHNS and CDR2 SASEGT. CDR3 nucleotide sequence: TGTGCCAGCAGTGAAGGCCCCGGGACAGGGAAAATAAACGGGGAGCTGTTTTTT. Its protein product is CASSEGPGTGKINGELFF.

This clone appeared a single time. The J gene is TRBJ2-7, the V gene TRBV2; 8 nucleotides agree with TRBD1. The germline CDR1 and CDR2 sequences are SNHLY and FYNNEI. V was pared by 8 bases and J by 6 bases, with 9 bases of the junction left unmatched. The CDR3 totals 13 residues. CDR3 in amino acids: CASGRQGIGEQYF. Here the CDR3 DNA reads TGTGCCAGCGGACGACAGGGGATTGGCGAGCAGTACTTC.

V gene TRBV19 combines with J gene TRBJ1-2; possibly TRBD1 for D (6 bases). Looked up from germline, CDR1 is LNHDA and CDR2 is SQIVND (reference sequence). This CDR3 has 15 amino acids. The germline V and J ends were trimmed by 3 bases and 8 bases, with 19 bases remaining between them. The CDR3 region is CASSISLTGSRGYTF. The CDR3 nucleotides read TGTGCCAGTAGTATTTCACTCACAGGGTCACGGGGCTACACCTTC.

The chain combines TRBV2 with TRBJ2-5, with TRBD1 as a possible D gene (6 bases). This CDR3 is 13 amino acids long. Germline CDR1 SNHLY, CDR2 FYNNEI. V was clipped by 3 bases and J by 5 bases, with 10 bases between them. CDR3 protein: CASSEITGETQYF. Here the CDR3 DNA reads TGTGCCAGCAGTGAGATTACAGGGGAGACCCAGTACTTC. Full variable domain (missing parts from reference TRBV2 and TRBJ2-5): EPEVTQTPSHQVTQMGQEVILRCVPISNHLYFYWYRQILGQKVEFLVSFYNNEISEKSEIFDDQFSVERPDGSNFTLKIRSTKLEDSAMYFCASSEITGETQYFGPGTRLLVL.

V and J are TRBV5-1 and TRBJ1-2; D unresolved. Deletions cut 4 bases from V and 8 bases from J, with 18 bases between. The CDR3 consists of 14 residues. From germline, CDR1 is SGHRS and CDR2 YFSETQ. CDR3: CASSDLRTTSGYTF. CDR3 DNA sequence: TGCGCCAGCAGCGATCTTCGGACTACGAGCGGCTACACCTTC.

This chain uses TRBV5-6 with TRBJ2-5; TRBD1 is a possible D gene (5 bases). The CDR3 has 18 residues. Germline V gene lookup returns CDR1 SGHDT and CDR2 YYEEEE. Trimming cost V 1 base and J 4 bases, with 23 bases left between them. The CDR3 DNA is TGTGCCAGCAGCTTGTTAACAGGTCCCCTTTCTCGAGGAGAGACCCAGTACTTC. This gives the protein CASSLLTGPLSRGETQYF.

The rearrangement joins TRBV28 to TRBJ1-3; 8 nucleotides match TRBD1. The length of the CDR3 is 14 residues. The germline V gene has CDR1 MDHEN and CDR2 SYDVKM. With V trimmed by 3 bases and J by 4 bases, 2 bases remained unmatched. CDR3 protein: CASSFQGAGNTIYF. The CDR3, as DNA: TGTGCCAGCAGTTTCCAGGGGGCAGGAAACACCATATATTTT.